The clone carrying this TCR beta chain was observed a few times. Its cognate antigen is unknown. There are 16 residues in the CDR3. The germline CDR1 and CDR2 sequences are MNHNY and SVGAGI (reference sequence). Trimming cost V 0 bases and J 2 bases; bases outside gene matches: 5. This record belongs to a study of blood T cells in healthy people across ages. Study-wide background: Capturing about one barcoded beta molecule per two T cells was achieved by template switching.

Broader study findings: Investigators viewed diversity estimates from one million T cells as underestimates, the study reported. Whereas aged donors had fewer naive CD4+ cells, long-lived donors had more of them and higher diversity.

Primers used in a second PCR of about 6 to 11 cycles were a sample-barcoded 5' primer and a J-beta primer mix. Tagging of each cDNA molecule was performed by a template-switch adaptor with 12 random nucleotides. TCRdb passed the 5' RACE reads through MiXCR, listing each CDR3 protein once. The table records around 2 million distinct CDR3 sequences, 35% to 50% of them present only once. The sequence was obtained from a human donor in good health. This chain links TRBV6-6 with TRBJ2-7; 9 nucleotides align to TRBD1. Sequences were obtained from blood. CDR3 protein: CASSYSGTGTAYEQYF. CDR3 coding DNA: TGTGCCAGCAGTTACTCGGGGACAGGGACAGCCTACGAGCAGTACTTC.